Following are 20 T cell receptor beta chains from one sample sequenced in a study of shared T cell receptors in the human thymus (dated by TCRdb to the early 2020s). The library was produced with the immunoSEQ multiplex PCR assay. Not all clones reach the TCRdb copy of this immuneACCESS table, which keeps in-frame sequences only. Checked studies attribute under half of the gap to unresolved V genes and leave the rest unexplained. The sample yields about 380,000 clones; approximately 95% were counted once. The ten largest clones take up around 0.019% of the sample. Sequencing was performed on thymocytes. The source is a human donor.

This clone was picked up a small number of times. This chain joins TRBV11-2 and TRBJ2-5; D not resolved. The V gene lost 4 bases and the J gene lost 7 bases, with 10 bases spanning the gap. Germline V gives CDR1 SGHAT, CDR2 FQNNGV. The CDR3 has 12 residues. CDR3 nucleotides: TGTGCCAGCAGCTCCCGGAAGGGGACCCAGTACTTC. Its translation is CASSSRKGTQYF.

The genes are TRBV4-2 and TRBJ1-5; perhaps TRBD1 as D (5 bases). The germline V gene encodes CDR1 LGHNA and CDR2 YNFKEQ. This CDR3 is 15 amino acids long. Trimming removed 3 bases at V and 0 bases at J, with 9 bases between. This chain's CDR3 is CASSQMTDSNQPQHF. CDR3 nucleotide sequence: TGTGCCAGCAGCCAGATGACAGATAGCAATCAGCCCCAGCATTTT.

This chain links TRBV6-6 with TRBJ1-6; the match to TRBD1 covers 7 bases. Germline CDR1 MNHNY, CDR2 SVGAGI (reference sequence). The J segment lost 7 bases and the V segment lost 0 bases, leaving 3 bases of the junction unmatched. The CDR3 runs 15 residues. The chain's CDR3 is CASSYSGTENSPLHF. The DNA of the CDR3 is TGTGCCAGCAGTTACTCGGGGACAGAGAATTCACCCCTCCACTTT.

This clone was recorded only once. DNA for the CDR3: TGTGCCAGCAGGCGACCCGGGACAGGGATCTCTGGGGCCAACGTCCTGACTTTC. Its translation is CASRRPGTGISGANVLTF. The chain carries TRBV28 and TRBJ2-6, with 9 bases lining up with TRBD1. V gave up 6 bases and J gave up 0 bases; unmatched junction bases: 9. The CDR3 is 18 amino acids. Germline CDR1 is MDHEN and CDR2 is SYDVKM.

V usage is TRBV4-1 and J usage is TRBJ2-6, with D perhaps given as TRBD1 or TRBD2 (6 bases each). Germline loops: CDR1 MGHRA, CDR2 YSYEKL. The CDR3 consists of 18 residues. With 0 bases removed from V and 0 bases from J, the gap between germline ends came to 12 bases. Here the CDR3 DNA reads TGCGCCAGCAGCCAAGAGAGGGGGGTCTCCTCTGGGGCCAACGTCCTGACTTTC. This codes for CASSQERGVSSGANVLTF.

The chain recombines TRBV7-6 with TRBJ2-1; D is uncertain. The germline CDR1 and CDR2 sequences are SGHVS and FNYEAQ. This CDR3 has 13 residues. The germline V and J ends were trimmed by 1 base and 7 bases, with 8 bases remaining between them. CDR3 residues: CASSLVLRNEQFF. The CDR3 DNA is TGTGCCAGCAGCTTAGTTTTGAGAAATGAGCAGTTCTTC.

This clone was counted once. V gene TRBV27 combines with J gene TRBJ1-5; D may be TRBD1 (6 bases). The germline CDR1 and CDR2 sequences are MNHEY and SMNVEV (reference sequence). The CDR3 runs to 13 residues. V was shortened by 2 bases and J by 5 bases, with 7 bases between the two germline ends. The CDR3, as DNA: TGTGCCAGCAGTTTAAACAGGGATCAGCCCCAGCATTTT. As protein: CASSLNRDQPQHF.

The rearrangement links TRBV21-1 to TRBJ1-1. TRBV21-1 corresponds to a pseudogene. This CDR3 comprises 12 residues. The CDR3 loop is CASTLLNTEAFF. The CDR3 DNA reads as TGTGCCAGCACCCTCCTCAACACTGAAGCTTTCTTT.

This clone was detected once. J is TRBJ2-3 and V is TRBV7-6; no reliable D call. This CDR3 contains 13 residues. The V and J ends lost 1 base and 0 bases respectively, with 2 bases between them. Germline CDR1 is SGHVS and CDR2 is FNYEAQ. Here the CDR3 reads CASSLESTDTQYF. CDR3 bases: TGTGCCAGCAGCTTAGAGAGCACAGATACGCAGTATTTT.

The chain recombines TRBV2 with TRBJ2-3; D is perhaps TRBD1 (5 bases). CDR1 and CDR2 from the germline V gene are SNHLY and FYNNEI. The V end lost 3 bases, the J end lost 4 bases, and 14 bases lay between the germline ends. The CDR3 extends over 15 amino acids. The CDR3 region has the DNA TGTGCCAGCAGTGATGAGGACAATAGGTCAGATACGCAGTATTTT. Amino acid sequence: CASSDEDNRSDTQYF. Filled out from reference TRBV2 and TRBJ2-3, the complete variable domain reads EPEVTQTPSHQVTQMGQEVILRCVPISNHLYFYWYRQILGQKVEFLVSFYNNEISEKSEIFDDQFSVERPDGSNFTLKIRSTKLEDSAMYFCASSDEDNRSDTQYFGPGTRLTVL.

The rearrangement joins TRBV25-1 to TRBJ2-7, with D unresolved. Germline CDR1 MGHDK, CDR2 SYGVNS. V was trimmed by 7 bases and J by 3 bases, leaving 7 bases between them. CDR3 length: 11 residues. CDR3 sequence reads: CASTFNYEQYF. The CDR3 DNA reads TGTGCCAGCACCTTCAACTACGAGCAGTACTTC.

V is TRBV27 and J is TRBJ2-7; TRBD1 agrees at 7 bases. This CDR3 has 14 amino acids. In germline, CDR1 is MNHEY, CDR2 SMNVEV (reference sequence). After removal of 5 bases from V and 1 base from J, the junction contained 5 bases not matched to a gene. Here the CDR3 reads CASSTGQESYEQYF. Here the CDR3 DNA reads TGTGCCAGCAGTACCGGACAGGAGTCCTACGAGCAGTACTTC.

This chain links TRBV5-4 with TRBJ1-1; D not resolved. The V and J ends lost 2 bases and 11 bases respectively, with 22 bases between them. This CDR3 has 15 residues. Germline values: CDR1 SGHNT, CDR2 YYREEE (reference sequence). CDR3 sequence: CASSFEACSVSEAFF. The CDR3 coding sequence is TGTGCCAGCAGCTTCGAAGCTTGCTCCGTGAGTGAGGCTTTCTTT.

The V call is TRBV4-1, the J call TRBJ2-3; 7 nucleotides agree with TRBD2. Trimming removed 0 bases from V and 0 bases from J; junction bases left unmatched: 6. CDR1 MGHRA and CDR2 YSYEKL come from the germline V gene. The CDR3 sequence is 17 residues long. The DNA for the CDR3 is TGCGCCAGCAGCCAAGAGAACTGGCGGGAGAGCACAGATACGCAGTATTTT. It translates to CASSQENWRESTDTQYF.

The chain links TRBV28 to TRBJ1-5; D uncertain. The CDR3 spans 20 residues. The germline V and J ends were trimmed by 6 bases and 5 bases, with 32 bases remaining between them. Per germline, CDR1 MDHEN and CDR2 SYDVKM. The CDR3 DNA follows: TGTGCCAGCAGCATCCCCGACGGGTACCCGGATCCCATTAGTGATCAGCCCCAGCATTTT. Translation gives CASSIPDGYPDPISDQPQHF.

This chain connects TRBV9 to TRBJ2-1; TRBD1 matches at 7 bases. CDR1 and CDR2 (germline): SGDLS, YYNGEE. With V trimmed by 0 bases and J by 2 bases, 5 bases remained unmatched. The CDR3 extends over 16 amino acids. This chain's CDR3 is CASSVARGKAYNEQFF. In nucleotides, the CDR3 is TGTGCCAGCAGCGTAGCCAGGGGGAAAGCCTACAATGAGCAGTTCTTC.

The chain links TRBV28 to TRBJ1-1; D not certain. Looked up from germline, CDR1 is MDHEN and CDR2 is SYDVKM. V was cut by 3 bases and J by 5 bases, with 16 bases left in between. The CDR3 covers 15 residues. For the CDR3, the DNA is TGTGCCAGCAGTTTCGACGGGTGTGGCGGGACTGAAGCTTTCTTT. Protein product: CASSFDGCGGTEAFF.

This chain connects TRBV11-2 to TRBJ1-4; 10 bases match TRBD1. CDR1 and CDR2 from the germline V gene are SGHAT and FQNNGV. This CDR3 has 16 amino acids. The trim removed 5 bases at V and 6 bases at J, leaving 9 bases unmatched. The CDR3 protein is CASSPSTTGGDEKLFF. In DNA, the CDR3 is TGTGCCAGCAGCCCCTCTACGACAGGGGGCGATGAAAAACTGTTTTTT.

V is TRBV2 and J is TRBJ1-1; TRBD1 agrees at 9 bases. CDR3 size: 14 residues. V dropped 8 bases and J dropped 3; count of bases not matched to a gene: 7. Germline CDR1 and CDR2: SNHLY and FYNNEI. The CDR3 bases are TGTGCCAGCCAGAGACAGGGGGGAGACACTGAAGCTTTCTTT. Translation: CASQRQGGDTEAFF.

V is TRBV4-1 and J is TRBJ2-2; a weak D match, TRBD1 (5 bases). The CDR3 runs 14 residues. Germline V CDR1 and CDR2: MGHRA, YSYEKL. Trimming took off 1 base at V and 9 bases at J, with 12 bases between the two ends. CDR3 in amino acids: CASSQGAGPRELFF. CDR3 nucleotides: TGCGCCAGCAGCCAAGGCGCAGGGCCCCGGGAGCTGTTTTTT.